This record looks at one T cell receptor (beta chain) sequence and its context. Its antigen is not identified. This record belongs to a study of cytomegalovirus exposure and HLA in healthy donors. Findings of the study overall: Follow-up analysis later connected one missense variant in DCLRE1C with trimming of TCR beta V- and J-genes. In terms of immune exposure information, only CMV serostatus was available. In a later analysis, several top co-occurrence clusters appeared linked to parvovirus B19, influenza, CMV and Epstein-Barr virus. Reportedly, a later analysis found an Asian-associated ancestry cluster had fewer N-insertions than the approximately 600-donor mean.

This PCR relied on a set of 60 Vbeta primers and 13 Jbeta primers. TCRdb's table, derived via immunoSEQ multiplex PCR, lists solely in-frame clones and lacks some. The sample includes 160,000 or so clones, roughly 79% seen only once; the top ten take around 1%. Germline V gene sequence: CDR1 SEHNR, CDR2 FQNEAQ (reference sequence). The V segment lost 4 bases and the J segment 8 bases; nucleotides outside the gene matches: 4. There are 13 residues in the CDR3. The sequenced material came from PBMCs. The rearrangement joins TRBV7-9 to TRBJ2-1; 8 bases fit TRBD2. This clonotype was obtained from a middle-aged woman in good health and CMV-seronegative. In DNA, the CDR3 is TGTGCCAGCAGCTGGGGGACTAGAGATGAGCAGTTCTTC. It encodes CASSWGTRDEQFF. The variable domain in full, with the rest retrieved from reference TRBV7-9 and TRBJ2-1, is DTGVSQNPRHKITKRGQNVTFRCDPISEHNRLYWYRQTLGQGPEFLTYFQNEAQLEKSRLLSDRFSAERPKGSFSTLEIQRTEQGDSAMYLCASSWGTRDEQFFGPGTRLTVL.